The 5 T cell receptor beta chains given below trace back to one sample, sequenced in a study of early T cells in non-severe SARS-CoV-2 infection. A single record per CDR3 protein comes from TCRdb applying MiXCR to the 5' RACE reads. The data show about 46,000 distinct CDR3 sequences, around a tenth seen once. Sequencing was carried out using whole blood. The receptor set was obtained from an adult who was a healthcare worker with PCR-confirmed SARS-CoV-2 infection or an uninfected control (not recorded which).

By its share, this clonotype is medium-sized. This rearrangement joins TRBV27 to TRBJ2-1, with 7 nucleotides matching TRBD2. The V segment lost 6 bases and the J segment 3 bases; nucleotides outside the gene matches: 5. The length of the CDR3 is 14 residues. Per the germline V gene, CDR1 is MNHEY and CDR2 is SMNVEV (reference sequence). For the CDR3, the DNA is TGTGCCAGCAGCATCTCTAGCGGCTACAATGAGCAGTTCTTC. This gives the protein CASSISSGYNEQFF.

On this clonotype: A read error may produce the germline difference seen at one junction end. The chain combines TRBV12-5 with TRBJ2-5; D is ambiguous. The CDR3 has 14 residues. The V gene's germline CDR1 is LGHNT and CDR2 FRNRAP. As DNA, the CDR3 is TGTGCTAGTGGCTTGGAAACGGGTTTTAAGGGCCAGTACTTC. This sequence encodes CASGLETGFKGQYF. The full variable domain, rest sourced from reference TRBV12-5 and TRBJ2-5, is DARVTQTPRHKVTEMGQEVTMRCQPILGHNTVFWYRQTMMQGLELLAYFRNRAPLDDSGMPKDRFSAEMPDATLATLKIQPSEPRDSAVYFCASGLETGFKGQYFGPGTRLLVL.

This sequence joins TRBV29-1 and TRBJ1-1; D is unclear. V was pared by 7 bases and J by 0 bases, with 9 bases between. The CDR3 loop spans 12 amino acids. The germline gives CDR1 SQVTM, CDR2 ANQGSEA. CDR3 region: CSDSLMNTEAFF. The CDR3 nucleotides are TGCAGCGACAGTCTTATGAACACTGAAGCTTTCTTT.

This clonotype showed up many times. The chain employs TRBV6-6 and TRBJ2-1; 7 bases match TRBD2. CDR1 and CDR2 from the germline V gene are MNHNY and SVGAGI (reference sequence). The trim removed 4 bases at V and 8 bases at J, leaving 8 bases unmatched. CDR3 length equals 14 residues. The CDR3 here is CASSSNRGRDEQFF. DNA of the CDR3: TGTGCCAGCAGTTCGAACCGCGGGAGAGATGAGCAGTTCTTC.

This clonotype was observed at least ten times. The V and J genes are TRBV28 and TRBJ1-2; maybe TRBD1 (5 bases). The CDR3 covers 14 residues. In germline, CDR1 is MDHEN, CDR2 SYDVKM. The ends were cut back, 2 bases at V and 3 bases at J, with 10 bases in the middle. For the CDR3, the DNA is TGTGCCAGCAGTTTACGGGGGATGGACTATGGCTACACCTTC. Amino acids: CASSLRGMDYGYTF.